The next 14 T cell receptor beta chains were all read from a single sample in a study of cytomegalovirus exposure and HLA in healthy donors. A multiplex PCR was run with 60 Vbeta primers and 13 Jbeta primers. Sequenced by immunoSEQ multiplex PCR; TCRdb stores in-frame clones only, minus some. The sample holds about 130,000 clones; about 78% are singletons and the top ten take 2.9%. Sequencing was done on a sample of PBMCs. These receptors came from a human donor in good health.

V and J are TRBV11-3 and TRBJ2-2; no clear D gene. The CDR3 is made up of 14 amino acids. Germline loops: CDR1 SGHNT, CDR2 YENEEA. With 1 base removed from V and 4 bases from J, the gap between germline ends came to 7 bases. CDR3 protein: CASSLAPSTGELFF. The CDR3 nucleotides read TGTGCCAGCAGCTTAGCCCCGAGCACCGGGGAGCTGTTTTTT.

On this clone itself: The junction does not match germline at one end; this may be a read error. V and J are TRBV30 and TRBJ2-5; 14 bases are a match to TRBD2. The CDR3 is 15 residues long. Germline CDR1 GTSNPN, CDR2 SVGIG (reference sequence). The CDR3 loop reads CTWSVGLAGEETQYF. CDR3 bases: TGTACCTGGAGTGTGGGACTAGCGGGAGAAGAGACCCAGTACTTC.

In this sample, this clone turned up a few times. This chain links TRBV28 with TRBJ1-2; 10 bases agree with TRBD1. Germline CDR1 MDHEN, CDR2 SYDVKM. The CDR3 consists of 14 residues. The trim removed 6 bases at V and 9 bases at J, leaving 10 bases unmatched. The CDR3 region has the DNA TGTGCCAGCAGACCCTCCGGACAGGGGGGTAGCTACACCTTC. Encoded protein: CASRPSGQGGSYTF.

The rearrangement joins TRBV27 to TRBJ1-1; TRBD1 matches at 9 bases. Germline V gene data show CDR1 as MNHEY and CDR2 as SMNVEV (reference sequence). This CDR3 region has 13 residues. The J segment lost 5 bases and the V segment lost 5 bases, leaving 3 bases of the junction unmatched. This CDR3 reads CASSLDRGTEAFF. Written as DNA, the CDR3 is TGTGCCAGCAGTCTGGACAGGGGAACTGAAGCTTTCTTT.

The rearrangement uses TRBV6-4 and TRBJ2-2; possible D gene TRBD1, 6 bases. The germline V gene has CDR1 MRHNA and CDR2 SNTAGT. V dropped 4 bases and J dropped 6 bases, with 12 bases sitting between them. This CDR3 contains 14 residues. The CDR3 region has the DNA TGTGCCAGCAGTGTAACAGGGATTCCCGGGGAGCTGTTTTTT. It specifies CASSVTGIPGELFF.

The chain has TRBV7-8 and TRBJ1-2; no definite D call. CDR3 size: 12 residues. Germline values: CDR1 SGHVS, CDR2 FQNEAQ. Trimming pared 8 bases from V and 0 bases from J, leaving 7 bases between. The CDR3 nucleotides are TGTGCCAGCGCGGTTTCTAACTATGGCTACACCTTC. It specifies CASAVSNYGYTF.

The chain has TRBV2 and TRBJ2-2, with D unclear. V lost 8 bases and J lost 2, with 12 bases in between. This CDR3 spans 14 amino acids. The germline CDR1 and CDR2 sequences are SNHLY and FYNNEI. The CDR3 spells CASALGVNTGELFF. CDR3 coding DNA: TGTGCCAGCGCGCTCGGAGTTAACACCGGGGAGCTGTTTTTT.

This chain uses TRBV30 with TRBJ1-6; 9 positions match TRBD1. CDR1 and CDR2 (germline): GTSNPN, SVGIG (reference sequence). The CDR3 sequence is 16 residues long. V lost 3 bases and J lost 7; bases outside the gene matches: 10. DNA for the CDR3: TGTGCCTGGAGAGTATCGGGGACAGGGATGAATTCACCCCTCCACTTT. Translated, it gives CAWRVSGTGMNSPLHF.

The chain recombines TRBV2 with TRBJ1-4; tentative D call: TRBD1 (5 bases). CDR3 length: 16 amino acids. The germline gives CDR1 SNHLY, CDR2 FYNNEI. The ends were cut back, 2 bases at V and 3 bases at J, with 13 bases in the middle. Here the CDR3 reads CASSEKPRAANEKLFF. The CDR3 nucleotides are TGTGCCAGCAGTGAAAAACCCAGGGCCGCTAATGAAAAACTGTTTTTT.

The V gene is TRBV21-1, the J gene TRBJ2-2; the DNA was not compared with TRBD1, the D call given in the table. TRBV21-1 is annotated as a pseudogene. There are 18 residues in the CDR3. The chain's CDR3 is CASSTDSDRGPTIGELFF. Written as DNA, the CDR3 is TGTGCCAGCAGCACCGATTCGGACAGGGGCCCAACTATCGGGGAGCTGTTTTTT.

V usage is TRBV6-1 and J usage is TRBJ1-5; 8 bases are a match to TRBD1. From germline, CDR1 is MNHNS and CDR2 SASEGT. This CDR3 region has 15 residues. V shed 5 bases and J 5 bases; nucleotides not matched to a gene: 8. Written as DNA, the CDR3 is TGTGCCAGCAGTTGGAATCAGGGGGCCCATCAGCCCCAGCATTTT. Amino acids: CASSWNQGAHQPQHF.

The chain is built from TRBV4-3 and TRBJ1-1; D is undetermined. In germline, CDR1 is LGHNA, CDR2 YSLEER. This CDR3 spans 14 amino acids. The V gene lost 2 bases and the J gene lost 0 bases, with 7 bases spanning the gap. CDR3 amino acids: CASSQWLLNTEAFF. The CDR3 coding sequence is TGCGCCAGCAGCCAATGGCTCCTGAACACTGAAGCTTTCTTT.

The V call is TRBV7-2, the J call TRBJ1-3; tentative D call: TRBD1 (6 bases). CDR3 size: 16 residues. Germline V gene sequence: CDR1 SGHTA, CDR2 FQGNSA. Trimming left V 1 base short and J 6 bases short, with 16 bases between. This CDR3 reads CASSLDPWAGANTIYF. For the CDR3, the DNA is TGTGCCAGCAGCTTAGATCCTTGGGCGGGGGCAAACACCATATATTTT. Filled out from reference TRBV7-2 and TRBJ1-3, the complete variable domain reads GAGVSQSPSNKVTEKGKDVELRCDPISGHTALYWYRQSLGQGLEFLIYFQGNSAPDKSGLPSDRFSAERTGGSVSTLTIQRTQQEDSAVYLCASSLDPWAGANTIYFGEGSWLTVV.

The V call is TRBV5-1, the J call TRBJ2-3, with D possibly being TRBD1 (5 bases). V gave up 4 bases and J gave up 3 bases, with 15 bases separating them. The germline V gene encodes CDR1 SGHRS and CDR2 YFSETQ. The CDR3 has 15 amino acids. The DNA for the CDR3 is TGCGCCAGCAGCCTCGAACCCACAGGTACAGATACGCAGTATTTT. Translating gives CASSLEPTGTDTQYF.